These 13 T cell receptor beta chains were all obtained from the same sample, sequenced in a study of blood T cell repertoires in COVID-19. Produced via immunoSEQ multiplex PCR; TCRdb's table is partial and in-frame only. The sample yields 300,000 or so clones, just under 90% seen once. Sequencing was performed on peripheral blood. The receptors come from a woman in her thirties or forties with acute or convalescent COVID-19.

V gene TRBV4-1 combines with J gene TRBJ1-1; 7 nucleotides line up with TRBD1. This CDR3 contains 18 residues. The germline gives CDR1 MGHRA, CDR2 YSYEKL. J was trimmed by 3 bases and V by 2 bases; bases with no gene match: 15. CDR3 sequence reads: CASSQLPQGGPLYTEAFF. CDR3 sequence (DNA): TGCGCCAGCAGCCAATTGCCGCAGGGGGGCCCCCTATACACTGAAGCTTTCTTT.

J is TRBJ1-2 and V is TRBV6-5, with D tentatively TRBD1 (5 bases). Germline V lookup: CDR1 MNHEY, CDR2 SVGAGI. The CDR3 runs to 13 residues. V lost 7 bases and J 10 bases, leaving 19 bases between the germline ends. In DNA, the CDR3 is TGTGCCAGCAAGGAGGGACCCTGGTTACACTACACCTTC. Translating gives CASKEGPWLHYTF.

The chain employs TRBV7-9 and TRBJ1-2; possible D gene TRBD1, 6 bases. V shed 4 bases and J shed 7 bases, with 16 bases lying between them. Germline loops: CDR1 SEHNR, CDR2 FQNEAQ (reference sequence). The CDR3 extends over 14 amino acids. For the CDR3, the DNA is TGTGCCAGCAGCTCCTCAATTTCAGGGGCTGGCTACACCTTC. This translates into CASSSSISGAGYTF. Using reference TRBV7-9 and TRBJ1-2 for the parts outside the CDR3, the full variable domain is DTGVSQNPRHKITKRGQNVTFRCDPISEHNRLYWYRQTLGQGPEFLTYFQNEAQLEKSRLLSDRFSAERPKGSFSTLEIQRTEQGDSAMYLCASSSSISGAGYTFGSGTRLTVV.

The chain uses TRBV14 and TRBJ1-1, with a possible D match to TRBD1 (5 bases). This CDR3 region has 12 residues. Germline-derived CDR1 and CDR2 are SGHDN and FVKESK. Trimming pared 4 bases from V and 8 bases from J, leaving 11 bases between. CDR3 loop: CASSRTYVEAFF. DNA of the CDR3: TGTGCCAGCAGCCGGACATACGTCGAAGCTTTCTTT.

The rearrangement joins TRBV10-3 to TRBJ1-4; possibly TRBD1 for D (6 bases). The V end was cut by 8 bases, the J end by 4 bases, with 14 bases between. The V gene's germline CDR1 is ENHRY and CDR2 SYGVKD. The CDR3 is made up of 14 amino acids. The CDR3 region is CAISNGQLNEKLFF. As DNA, the CDR3 is TGTGCCATCTCGAATGGACAGCTTAATGAAAAACTGTTTTTT.

The table lists this clone with a few counts. This chain links TRBV19 with TRBJ1-5, with D maybe TRBD1 (6 bases). V shed 6 bases and J shed 1 base, with 13 bases lying between them. The CDR3 is made up of 15 amino acids. Germline assignment: CDR1 LNHDA and CDR2 SQIVND (reference sequence). The CDR3 nucleotides are TGTGCCAGTAGCCTACAGGGAACGAGCAATCAGCCCCAGCATTTT. As protein: CASSLQGTSNQPQHF.

This sequence joins TRBV5-1 and TRBJ1-3; D perhaps matches TRBD1 (5 bases). The CDR3 is 13 residues long. V lost 7 bases and J 3 bases, leaving 11 bases between the germline ends. Germline assignment: CDR1 SGHRS and CDR2 YFSETQ. The CDR3 loop is CASQGGSGNTIYF. CDR3 nucleotides: TGCGCCAGCCAGGGAGGAAGTGGAAACACCATATATTTT.

This clone showed up just once. The same CDR3 also results from other DNA sequences found in this sample. The chain combines TRBV5-1 with TRBJ2-5; TRBD2 matches at 7 bases. The CDR3 totals 13 residues. V was clipped by 4 bases and J by 2 bases; unmatched bases: 2. CDR1 SGHRS and CDR2 YFSETQ come from the germline V gene. This chain's CDR3 is CASSPGGQETQYF. The CDR3 region has the DNA TGCGCCAGCAGCCCCGGGGGGCAAGAGACCCAGTACTTC.

The chain combines TRBV5-6 with TRBJ2-1; 9 positions agree with TRBD1. Germline trimming cut 2 bases from V and 8 bases from J; bases unmatched to any gene: 14. Germline lookup yields CDR1 SGHDT and CDR2 YYEEEE. The CDR3 runs to 17 residues. CDR3 DNA: TGTGCCAGCAGCTTCCCCAACTACAGGGGGCTGGGGGATGAGCAGTTCTTC. Its translation is CASSFPNYRGLGDEQFF.

The chain joins TRBV11-3 to TRBJ1-1; D unresolved. CDR1 is SGHNT and CDR2 is YENEEA in the germline V gene. There are 13 residues in the CDR3. Trimming took 5 bases from V and 5 from J, leaving 12 bases between them. The CDR3 is CASSVTGRTEAFF. The CDR3, as DNA: TGTGCCAGCAGCGTAACGGGGAGAACTGAAGCTTTCTTT.

The V and J genes are TRBV27 and TRBJ1-2; D gene unclear. Germline V gene lookup returns CDR1 MNHEY and CDR2 SMNVEV (reference sequence). Trimming shortened V by 3 bases and J by 3 bases, and 11 bases separated the two germline ends. The length of the CDR3 is 14 residues. This chain's CDR3 is CASSLTRSHYGYTF. The DNA of the CDR3 is TGTGCCAGCAGTTTGACACGTTCGCACTATGGCTACACCTTC.

The chain couples TRBV19 to TRBJ2-7; TRBD1 aligns across 9 bases. With 5 bases clipped from V and 4 bases from J, the junction kept 12 bases outside the gene matches. The CDR3 is made up of 16 amino acids. CDR1 LNHDA and CDR2 SQIVND come from the germline V gene (reference sequence). This CDR3 reads CASSLIGADRGYEQYV. In nucleotides, the CDR3 is TGTGCCAGTAGTCTCATCGGGGCAGACAGGGGGTACGAGCAGTACGTC.

V usage is TRBV21-1 and J usage is TRBJ1-6; TRBD1 is the table's D call and was not checked against the DNA. TRBV21-1 is given as a pseudogene. The CDR3 contains 15 residues. This CDR3 is CASSNGRWALSPLHF. The DNA for the CDR3 is TGTGCCAGCAGCAATGGGCGTTGGGCGCTTTCACCCCTCCACTTT.